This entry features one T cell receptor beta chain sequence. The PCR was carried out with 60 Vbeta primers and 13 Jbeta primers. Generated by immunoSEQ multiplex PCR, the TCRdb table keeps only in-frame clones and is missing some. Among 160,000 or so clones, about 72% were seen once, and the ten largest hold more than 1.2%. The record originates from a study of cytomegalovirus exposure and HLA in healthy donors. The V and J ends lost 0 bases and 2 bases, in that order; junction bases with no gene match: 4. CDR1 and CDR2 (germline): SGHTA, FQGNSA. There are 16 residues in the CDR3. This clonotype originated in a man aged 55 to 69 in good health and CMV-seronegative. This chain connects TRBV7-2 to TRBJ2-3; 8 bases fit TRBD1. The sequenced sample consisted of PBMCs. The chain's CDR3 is CASSLAAGGLTDTQYF. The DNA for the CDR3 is TGTGCCAGCAGCTTAGCGGCAGGGGGCCTCACAGATACGCAGTATTTT.